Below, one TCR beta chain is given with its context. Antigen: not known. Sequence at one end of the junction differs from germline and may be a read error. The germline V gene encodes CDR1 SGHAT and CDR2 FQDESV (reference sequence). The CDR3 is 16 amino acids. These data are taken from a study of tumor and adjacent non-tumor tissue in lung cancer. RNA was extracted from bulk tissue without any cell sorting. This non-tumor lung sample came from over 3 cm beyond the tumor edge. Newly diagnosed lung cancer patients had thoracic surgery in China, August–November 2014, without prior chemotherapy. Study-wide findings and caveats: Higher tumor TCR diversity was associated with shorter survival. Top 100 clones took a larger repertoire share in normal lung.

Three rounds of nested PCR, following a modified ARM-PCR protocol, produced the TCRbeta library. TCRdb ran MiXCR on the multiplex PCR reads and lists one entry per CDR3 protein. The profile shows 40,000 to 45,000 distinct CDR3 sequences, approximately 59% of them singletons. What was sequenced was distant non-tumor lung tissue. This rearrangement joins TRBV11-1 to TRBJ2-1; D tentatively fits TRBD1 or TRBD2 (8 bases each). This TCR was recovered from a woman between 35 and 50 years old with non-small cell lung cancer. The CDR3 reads CAGSLAGQARHNEQFF. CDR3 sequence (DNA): TGTGCCGGCAGCTTAGCGGGACAGGCTCGTCACAATGAGCAGTTCTTC. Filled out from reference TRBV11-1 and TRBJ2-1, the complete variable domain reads EAEVAQSPRYKITEKSQAVAFWCDPISGHATLYWYRQILGQGPELLVQFQDESVVDDSQLPKDRFSAERLKGVDSTLKIQPAELGDSAMYLCAGSLAGQARHNEQFFGPGTRLTVL.